This T cell receptor beta chain was documented in a study of T cell repertoires in cytomegalovirus infection. Study-wide context: Public TCR beta signatures provided an indication of both CMV infection and a matching HLA type.

From the reads, TCRdb called clonotypes with MiXCR, one entry per CDR3 protein. This sample carries about 680,000 distinct CDR3 sequences, 20% to 30% of them seen once, and the ten largest clones take under 8.5%. V lost 6 bases, J lost 4 bases, and 12 bases lay in between. The CDR3 is 13 residues long. Study-level results: Cumulative frequency of public TCR beta families picked out carriers of CMV plus the relevant HLA. The study found HLA-C-restricted CMV-specific TCR beta clonotypes dominating the ex vivo response.

Of note for this clonotype: Its antigen remains unidentified.

The specimen sequenced was CD8+ T cells from PBMCs. The origin of this receptor is a human donor in good health (CMV status not recorded). Some clones in this sample may be carry-over from other donors' samples. The chain carries TRBV12-3 or TRBV12-4 and TRBJ1-2, with unresolved D. The CDR3 is CASSPNPGYGYTF. The CDR3 DNA reads TGTGCCAGCAGCCCTAACCCCGGCTATGGCTACACCTTC.